This T cell receptor (beta chain) was identified in a study of T cell repertoires in cytomegalovirus infection. Study overall: Well-studied HLA-B-restricted CMV epitopes were used in the study alongside recently identified HLA-C-restricted ones. Public TCR beta signatures marked donors with CMV infection and the matching HLA. Overall study results and limits: Cumulative public TCR beta family frequency identified CMV carriers with the relevant HLA. HLA-C-restricted CMV clonotypes gave the most frequent clonotype in two of eight donors.

The CDR3 consists of 15 residues. CDR1 is SGHVS, CDR2 FNYEAQ, per germline. Trimming cost V 3 bases and J 3 bases; bases outside gene matches: 7. MiXCR was run by TCRdb on the reads, yielding one entry per CDR3 protein. The profile shows around 120,000 distinct CDR3 sequences, under 55% of them singletons. As for this clonotype: Its antigen remains unknown.

Sequencing used CD8+ T cells from cultured PBMCs, obtained from culture after CMV antigen stimulation. The chain recombines TRBV7-6 with TRBJ2-7; TRBD1 matches 8 bases. The sequence came from a human donor in good health (CMV status not recorded). Some clones in this sample may be carry-over from other donors' samples. This CDR3 is CASSFRTGPLYEQYF. The CDR3 DNA sequence: TGTGCCAGCAGCTTCCGGACAGGGCCCCTCTACGAGCAGTACTTC.